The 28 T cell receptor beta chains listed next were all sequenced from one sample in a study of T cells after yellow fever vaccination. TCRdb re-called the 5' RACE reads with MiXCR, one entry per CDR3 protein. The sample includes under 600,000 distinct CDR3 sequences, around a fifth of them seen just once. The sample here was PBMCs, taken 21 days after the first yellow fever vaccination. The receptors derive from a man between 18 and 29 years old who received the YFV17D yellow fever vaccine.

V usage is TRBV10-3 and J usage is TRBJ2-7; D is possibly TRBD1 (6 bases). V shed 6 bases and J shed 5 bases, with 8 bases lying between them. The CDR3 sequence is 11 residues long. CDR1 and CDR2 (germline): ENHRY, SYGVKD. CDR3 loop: CAIRAGDEQYF. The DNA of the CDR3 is TGTGCCATCAGGGCAGGGGACGAGCAGTACTTC.

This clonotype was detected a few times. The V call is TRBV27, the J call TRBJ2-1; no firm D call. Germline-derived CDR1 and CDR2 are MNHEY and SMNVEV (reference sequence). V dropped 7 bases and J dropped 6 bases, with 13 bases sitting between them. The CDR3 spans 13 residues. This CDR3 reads CASTSRRTNEQFF. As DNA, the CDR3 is TGTGCCAGCACATCTAGGCGGACCAATGAGCAGTTCTTC.

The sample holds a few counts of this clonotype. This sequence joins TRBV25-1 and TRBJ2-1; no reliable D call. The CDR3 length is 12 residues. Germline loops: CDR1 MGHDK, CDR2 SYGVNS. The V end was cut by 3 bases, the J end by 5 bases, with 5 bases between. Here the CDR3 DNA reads TGTGCCAGCAGTGACCTCGACAATGAGCAGTTCTTC. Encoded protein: CASSDLDNEQFF.

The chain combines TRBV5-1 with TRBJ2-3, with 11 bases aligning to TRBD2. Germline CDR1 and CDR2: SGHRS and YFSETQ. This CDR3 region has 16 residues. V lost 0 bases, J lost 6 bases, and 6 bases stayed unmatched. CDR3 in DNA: TGCGCCAGCAGCTTGGAGCTAGCGGGGGGTTCGGATACGCAGTATTTT. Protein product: CASSLELAGGSDTQYF.

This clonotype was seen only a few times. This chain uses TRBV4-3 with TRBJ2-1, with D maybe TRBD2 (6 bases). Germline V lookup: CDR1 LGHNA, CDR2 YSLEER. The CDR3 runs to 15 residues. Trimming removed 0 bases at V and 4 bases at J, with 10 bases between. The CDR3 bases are TGCGCCAGCAGCCAAGAGTGGGACTCGTACAATGAGCAGTTCTTC. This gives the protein CASSQEWDSYNEQFF.

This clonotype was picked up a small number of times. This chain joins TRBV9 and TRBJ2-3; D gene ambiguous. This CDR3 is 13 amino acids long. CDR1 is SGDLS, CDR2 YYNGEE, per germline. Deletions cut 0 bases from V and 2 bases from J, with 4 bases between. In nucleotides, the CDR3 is TGTGCCAGCAGCGTAGAGGTCACAGATACGCAGTATTTT. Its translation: CASSVEVTDTQYF.

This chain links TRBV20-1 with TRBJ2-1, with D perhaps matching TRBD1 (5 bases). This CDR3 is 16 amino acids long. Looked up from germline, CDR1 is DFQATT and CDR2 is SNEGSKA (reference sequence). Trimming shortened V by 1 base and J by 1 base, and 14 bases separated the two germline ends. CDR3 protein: CSARGRGAGSYNEQFF. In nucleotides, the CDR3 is TGCAGTGCTAGAGGTAGGGGCGCAGGTTCCTACAATGAGCAGTTCTTC.

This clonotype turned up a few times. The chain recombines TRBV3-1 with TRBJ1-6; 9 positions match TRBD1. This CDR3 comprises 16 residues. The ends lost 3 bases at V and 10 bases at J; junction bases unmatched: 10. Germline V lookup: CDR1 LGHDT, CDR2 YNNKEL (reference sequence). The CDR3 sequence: CASSHRDRVPESPLHF. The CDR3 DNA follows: TGTGCCAGCAGCCACCGGGACAGGGTACCTGAGTCACCCCTCCACTTT.

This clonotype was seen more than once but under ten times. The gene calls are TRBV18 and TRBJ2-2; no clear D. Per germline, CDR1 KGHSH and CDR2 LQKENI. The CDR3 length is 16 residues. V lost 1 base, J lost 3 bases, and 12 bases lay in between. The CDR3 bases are TGTGCCAGCTCACCACGTTCTGGGGTGGACACCGGGGAGCTGTTTTTT. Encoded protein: CASSPRSGVDTGELFF.

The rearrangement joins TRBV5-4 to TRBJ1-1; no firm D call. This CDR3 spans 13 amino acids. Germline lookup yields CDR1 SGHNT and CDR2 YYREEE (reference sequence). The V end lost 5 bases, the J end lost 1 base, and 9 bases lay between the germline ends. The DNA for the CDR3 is TGTGCCAGCAGGCCAGCCTCGAACACTGAAGCTTTCTTT. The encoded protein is CASRPASNTEAFF.

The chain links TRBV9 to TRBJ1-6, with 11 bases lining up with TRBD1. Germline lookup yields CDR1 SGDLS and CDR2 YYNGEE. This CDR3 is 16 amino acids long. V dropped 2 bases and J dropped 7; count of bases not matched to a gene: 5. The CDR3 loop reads CASSVGQGARNSPLHF. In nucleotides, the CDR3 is TGTGCCAGCAGCGTCGGACAGGGGGCAAGAAATTCACCCCTCCACTTT. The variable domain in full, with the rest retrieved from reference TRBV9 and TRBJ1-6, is DSGVTQTPKHLITATGQRVTLRCSPRSGDLSVYWYQQSLDQGLQFLIQYYNGEERAKGNILERFSAQQFPDLHSELNLSSLELGDSALYFCASSVGQGARNSPLHFGNGTRLTVT.

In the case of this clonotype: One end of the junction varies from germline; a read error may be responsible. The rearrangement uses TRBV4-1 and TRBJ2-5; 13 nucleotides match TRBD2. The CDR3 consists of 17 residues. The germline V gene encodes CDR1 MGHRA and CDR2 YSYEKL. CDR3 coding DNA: TGCGCCAGCAACCAAGATGGGGGACTAGCGGGGCGACAGACCCAGTACTTC. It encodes CASNQDGGLAGRQTQYF.

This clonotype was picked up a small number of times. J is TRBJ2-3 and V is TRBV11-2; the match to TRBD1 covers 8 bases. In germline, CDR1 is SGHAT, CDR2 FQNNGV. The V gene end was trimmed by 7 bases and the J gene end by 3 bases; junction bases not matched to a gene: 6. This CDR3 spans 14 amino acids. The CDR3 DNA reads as TGTGCCAGCATCGTTACAGGGGGGACAGATACGCAGTATTTT. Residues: CASIVTGGTDTQYF.

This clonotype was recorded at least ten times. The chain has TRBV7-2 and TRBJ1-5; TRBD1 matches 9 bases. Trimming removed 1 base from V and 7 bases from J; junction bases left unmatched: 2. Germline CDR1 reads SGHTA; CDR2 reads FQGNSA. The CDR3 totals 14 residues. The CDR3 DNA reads TGTGCCAGCAGCTTAGGACAGGGGGAACAGCCCCAGCATTTT. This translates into CASSLGQGEQPQHF.

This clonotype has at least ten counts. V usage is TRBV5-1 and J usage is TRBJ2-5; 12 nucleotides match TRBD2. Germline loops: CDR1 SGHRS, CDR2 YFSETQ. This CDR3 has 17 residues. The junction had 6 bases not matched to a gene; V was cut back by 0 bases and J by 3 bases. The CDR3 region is CASSLGPSGGAEETQYF. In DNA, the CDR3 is TGCGCCAGCAGCTTGGGTCCTAGCGGGGGGGCTGAAGAGACCCAGTACTTC.

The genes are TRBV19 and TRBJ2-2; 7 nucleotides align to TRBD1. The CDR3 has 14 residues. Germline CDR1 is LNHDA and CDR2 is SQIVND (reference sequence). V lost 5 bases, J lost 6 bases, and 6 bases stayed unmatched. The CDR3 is CASSPRQGPGELFF. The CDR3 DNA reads TGTGCCAGTAGTCCCCGACAGGGTCCCGGGGAGCTGTTTTTT.

The CDR3 DNA is TGTGCCAGCAGCCAAGATCCCGCCCTAGCCTCTTCGGGCACCGGGGAGCTGTTTTTT. Translating it yields CASSQDPALASSGTGELFF. V is TRBV4-2 and J is TRBJ2-2; D is possibly TRBD2 (5 bases). Trimming stripped 0 bases from V and 4 bases from J, with 21 bases between. The CDR3 sequence is 19 residues long. The germline V gene has CDR1 LGHNA and CDR2 YNFKEQ.

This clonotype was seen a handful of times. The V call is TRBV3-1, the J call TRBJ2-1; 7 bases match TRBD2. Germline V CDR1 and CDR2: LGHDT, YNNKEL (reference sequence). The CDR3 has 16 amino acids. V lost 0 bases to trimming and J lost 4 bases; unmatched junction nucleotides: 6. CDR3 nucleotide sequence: TGTGCCAGCAGCCAAGAGGGAGGGTTCGTATACAATGAGCAGTTCTTC. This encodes CASSQEGGFVYNEQFF.

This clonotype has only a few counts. The CDR3 coding sequence is TGCGCCAGCAGCTTGGGGACTACCCGTAAAGGGGCCCAGTACTTC. Translation gives CASSLGTTRKGAQYF. The chain joins TRBV5-1 to TRBJ2-5, with D possibly TRBD2 on 6 matching bases. V gave up 0 bases and J gave up 9 bases, with 18 bases separating them. Germline V gene data show CDR1 as SGHRS and CDR2 as YFSETQ. CDR3 size: 15 residues.

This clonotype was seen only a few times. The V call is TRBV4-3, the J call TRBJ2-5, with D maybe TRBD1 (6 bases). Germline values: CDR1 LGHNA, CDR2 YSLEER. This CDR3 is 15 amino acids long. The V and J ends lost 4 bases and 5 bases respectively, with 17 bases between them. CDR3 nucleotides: TGCGCCAGCAGCCCGACTTGGGAACAGGGTGAGACCCAGTACTTC. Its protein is CASSPTWEQGETQYF.

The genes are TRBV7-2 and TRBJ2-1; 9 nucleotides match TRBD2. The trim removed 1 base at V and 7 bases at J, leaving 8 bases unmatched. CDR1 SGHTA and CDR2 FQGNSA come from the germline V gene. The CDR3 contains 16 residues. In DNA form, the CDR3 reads TGTGCCAGCAGCTTAGATGGGACTAGCAAAGGGAATGAGCAGTTCTTC. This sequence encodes CASSLDGTSKGNEQFF. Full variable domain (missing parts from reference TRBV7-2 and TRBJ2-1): GAGVSQSPSNKVTEKGKDVELRCDPISGHTALYWYRQSLGQGLEFLIYFQGNSAPDKSGLPSDRFSAERTGGSVSTLTIQRTQQEDSAVYLCASSLDGTSKGNEQFFGPGTRLTVL.

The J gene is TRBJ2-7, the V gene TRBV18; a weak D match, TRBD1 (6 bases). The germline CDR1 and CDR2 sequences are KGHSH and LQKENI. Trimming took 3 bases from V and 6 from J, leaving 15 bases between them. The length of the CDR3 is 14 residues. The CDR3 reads CASSPKIQGGEQYV. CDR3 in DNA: TGTGCCAGCTCACCTAAAATACAGGGTGGCGAGCAGTACGTC.

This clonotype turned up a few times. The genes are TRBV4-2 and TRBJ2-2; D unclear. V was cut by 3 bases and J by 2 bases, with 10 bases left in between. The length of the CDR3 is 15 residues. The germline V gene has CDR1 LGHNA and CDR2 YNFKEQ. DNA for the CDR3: TGTGCCAGCAGCCACGGTCTGACAAACACCGGGGAGCTGTTTTTT. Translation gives CASSHGLTNTGELFF.

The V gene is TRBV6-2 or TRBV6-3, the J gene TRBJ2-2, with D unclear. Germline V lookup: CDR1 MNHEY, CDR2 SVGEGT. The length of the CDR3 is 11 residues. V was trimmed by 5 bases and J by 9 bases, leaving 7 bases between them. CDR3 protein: CASSVGRELFF. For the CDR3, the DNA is TGTGCCAGCAGTGTGGGAAGGGAGCTGTTTTTT.

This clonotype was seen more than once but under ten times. CDR3 bases: TGTGCCAGCAGCGTAGGCGAGGATACGCAGTATTTT. It codes for CASSVGEDTQYF. The gene calls are TRBV9 and TRBJ2-3; D not resolved. Germline values: CDR1 SGDLS, CDR2 YYNGEE. The CDR3 runs to 12 residues. Trimming cost V 0 bases and J 6 bases, with 5 bases left between them.

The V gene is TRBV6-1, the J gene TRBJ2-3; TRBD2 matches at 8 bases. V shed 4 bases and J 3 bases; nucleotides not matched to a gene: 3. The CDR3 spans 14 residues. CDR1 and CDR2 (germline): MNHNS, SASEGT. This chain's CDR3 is CASSVLAGTDTQYF. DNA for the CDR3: TGTGCCAGCAGTGTTCTAGCGGGTACAGATACGCAGTATTTT.

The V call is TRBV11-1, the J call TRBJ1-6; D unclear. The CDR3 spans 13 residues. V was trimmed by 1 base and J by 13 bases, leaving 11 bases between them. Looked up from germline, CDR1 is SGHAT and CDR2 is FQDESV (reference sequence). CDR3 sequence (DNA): TGTGCCAGCAGCTTAGGGTCAATGACCCCCCTCCACTTT. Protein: CASSLGSMTPLHF. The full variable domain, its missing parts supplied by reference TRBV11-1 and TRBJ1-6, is EAEVAQSPRYKITEKSQAVAFWCDPISGHATLYWYRQILGQGPELLVQFQDESVVDDSQLPKDRFSAERLKGVDSTLKIQPAELGDSAMYLCASSLGSMTPLHFGNGTRLTVT.

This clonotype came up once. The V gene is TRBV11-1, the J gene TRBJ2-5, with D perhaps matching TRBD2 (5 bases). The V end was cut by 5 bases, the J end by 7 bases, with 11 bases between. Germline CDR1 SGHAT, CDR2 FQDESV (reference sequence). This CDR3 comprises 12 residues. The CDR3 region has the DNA TGTGCCAGCAGCACCCGGAGGACGACCCAGTACTTC. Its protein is CASSTRRTTQYF.